The T cell receptor (beta chain) described here comes from a study of blood T cell repertoires in COVID-19. Study-level background: Spain, Italy and the United States supplied samples that represented acute and convalescent COVID-19. Nucleic acid was either cDNA or gDNA, and it came from T cells, B-cell-depleted T cells, or PBMCs.

This CDR3 region has 16 residues. V was pared by 5 bases and J by 11 bases, with 10 bases of the junction left unmatched. Germline assignment: CDR1 LNHDA and CDR2 SQIVND (reference sequence). The Seattle patients, enrolled during active infection, were followed longitudinally. In the original processing: Researchers report that nucleated cell counts were estimated from reference gene primer amplification. Sequencing was performed with immunoSEQ multiplex PCR; in TCRdb, only in-frame clones are kept and a portion is missing. That table furnishes V, J and clone size, whereas the DNA furnished D and trimming. The sample has a few hundred thousand clones, more than 80% seen once; the top ten hold about 2.9%.

The sequence came from a woman in her twenties or thirties with COVID-19, enrolled during active disease. This chain connects TRBV19 to TRBJ1-6; 12 bases agree with TRBD1. Material: peripheral blood. Written as DNA, the CDR3 is TGTGCCAGTAGTTTAAGTCCGGGACAGGGGGCGACACCCCTCCACTTT. Translated: CASSLSPGQGATPLHF.